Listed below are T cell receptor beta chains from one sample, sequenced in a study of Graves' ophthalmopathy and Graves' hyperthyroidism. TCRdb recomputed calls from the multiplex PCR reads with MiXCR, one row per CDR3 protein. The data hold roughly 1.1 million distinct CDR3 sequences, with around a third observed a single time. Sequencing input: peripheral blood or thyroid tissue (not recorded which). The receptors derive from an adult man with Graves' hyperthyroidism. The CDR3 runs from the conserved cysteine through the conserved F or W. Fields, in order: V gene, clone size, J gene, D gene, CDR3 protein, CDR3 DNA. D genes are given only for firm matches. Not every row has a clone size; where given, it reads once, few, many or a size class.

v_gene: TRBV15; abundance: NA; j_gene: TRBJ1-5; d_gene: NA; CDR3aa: CATSRDRGNQETQHF; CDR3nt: TGTGCCACCAGCAGAGATCGGGGAAACCAAGAGACCCAGCATTTT
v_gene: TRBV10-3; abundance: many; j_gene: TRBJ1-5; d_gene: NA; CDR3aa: CAISESLASNQPQHF; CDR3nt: TGTGCCATCAGTGAGTCGCTAGCTAGCAATCAGCCCCAGCATTTT
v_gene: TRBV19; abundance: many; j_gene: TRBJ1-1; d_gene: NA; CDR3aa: CASSIWGQTNTEAFF; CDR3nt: TGTGCCAGTAGTATCTGGGGGCAGACGAACACTGAAGCTTTCTTT
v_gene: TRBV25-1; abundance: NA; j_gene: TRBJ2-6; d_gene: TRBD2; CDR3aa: CASSPRLAGANVLTF; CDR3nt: TGTGCCAGCAGCCCCCGACTAGCGGGAGCCAACGTCCTGACTTTC
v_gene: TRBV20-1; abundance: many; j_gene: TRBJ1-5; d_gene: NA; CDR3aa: CSAARVPASDSNQPQHF; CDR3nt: TGCAGTGCTGCTAGAGTCCCTGCGTCGGATAGCAATCAGCCCCAGCATTTT
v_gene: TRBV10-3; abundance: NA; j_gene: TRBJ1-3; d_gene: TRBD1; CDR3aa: CAIRGGQKGNTIYF; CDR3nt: TGTGCCATCAGGGGGGGACAGAAAGGAAACACCATATATTTT
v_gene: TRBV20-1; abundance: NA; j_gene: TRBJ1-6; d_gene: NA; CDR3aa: CSARDQGLDSPLHF; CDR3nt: TGCAGTGCTAGAGATCAGGGACTAGATTCACCCCTCCACTTT
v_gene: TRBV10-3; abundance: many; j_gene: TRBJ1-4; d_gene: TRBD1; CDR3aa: CAISVQGAEKLFF; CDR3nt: TGTGCCATCAGTGTCCAGGGGGCGGAAAAACTGTTTTTT
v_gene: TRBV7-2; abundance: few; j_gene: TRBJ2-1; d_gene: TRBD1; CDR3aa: CASSLQGAENEQFF; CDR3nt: TGTGCCAGCAGCTTACAGGGGGCTGAGAATGAGCAGTTCTTC
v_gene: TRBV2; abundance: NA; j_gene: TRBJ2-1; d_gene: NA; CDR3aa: CASRSPDEQFF; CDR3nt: TGTGCCAGCAGGTCCCCTGATGAGCAGTTCTTC
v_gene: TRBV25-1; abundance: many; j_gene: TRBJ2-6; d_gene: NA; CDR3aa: CASSESRSGANVLTF; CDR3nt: TGTGCCAGCAGTGAATCGCGCTCTGGGGCCAACGTCCTGACTTTC
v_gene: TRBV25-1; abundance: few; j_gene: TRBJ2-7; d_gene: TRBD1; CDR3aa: CASRPSGGLSYEQYF; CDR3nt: TGTGCCAGCAGACCTTCAGGGGGCCTTTCCTACGAGCAGTACTTC
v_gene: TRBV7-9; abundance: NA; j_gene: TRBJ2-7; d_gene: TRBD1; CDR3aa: CASSLAGGTGGTTYEQYF; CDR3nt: TGTGCCAGCAGCTTAGCCGGCGGGACAGGGGGAACCACCTACGAGCAGTACTTC
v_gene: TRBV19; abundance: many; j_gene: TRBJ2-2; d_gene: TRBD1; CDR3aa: CASSILQGANTGELFF; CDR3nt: TGTGCCAGTAGTATTCTCCAGGGGGCGAACACCGGGGAGCTGTTTTTT
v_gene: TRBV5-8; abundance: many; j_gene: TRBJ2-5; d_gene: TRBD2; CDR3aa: CASSLRRGAGYETQYF; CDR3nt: TGTGCCAGCAGCTTAAGGCGGGGGGCTGGGTATGAGACCCAGTACTTC
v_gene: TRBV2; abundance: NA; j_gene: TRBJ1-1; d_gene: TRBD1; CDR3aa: CAIAVQGAANKAFF; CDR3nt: TGTGCCATCGCCGTTCAGGGGGCAGCAAATAAAGCTTTCTTT
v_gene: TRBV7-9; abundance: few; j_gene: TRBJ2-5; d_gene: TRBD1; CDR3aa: CASELGQRSQETQYF; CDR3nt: TGTGCCAGCGAGCTGGGACAGCGATCTCAAGAGACCCAGTACTTC
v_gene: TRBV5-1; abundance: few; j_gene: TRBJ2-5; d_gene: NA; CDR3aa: CASSPRVAGTQETQYF; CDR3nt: TGCGCCAGCAGCCCTCGGGTAGCAGGTACTCAAGAGACCCAGTACTTC
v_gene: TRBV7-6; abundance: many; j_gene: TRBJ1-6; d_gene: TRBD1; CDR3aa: CASSLRQGWPLHF; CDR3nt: TGTGCCAGCAGCCTCAGACAGGGGTGGCCCCTCCACTTT
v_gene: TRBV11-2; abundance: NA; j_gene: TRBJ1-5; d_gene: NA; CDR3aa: CASSVTLAGANQPQHF; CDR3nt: TGTGCCAGCAGCGTCACCCTCGCAGGGGCTAATCAGCCCCAGCATTTT
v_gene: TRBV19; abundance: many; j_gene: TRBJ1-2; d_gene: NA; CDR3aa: CASKATGRPDYGYTF; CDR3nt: TGTGCCAGTAAGGCGACAGGCCGCCCTGACTATGGCTACACCTTC
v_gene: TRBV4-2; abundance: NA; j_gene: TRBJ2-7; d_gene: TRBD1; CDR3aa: CASSASGQGALYEQYF; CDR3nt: TGTGCCAGCAGTGCCTCGGGACAGGGGGCTCTATACGAGCAGTACTTC
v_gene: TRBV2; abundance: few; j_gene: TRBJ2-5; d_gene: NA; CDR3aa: CASTLETQYF; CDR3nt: TGTGCCAGCACGCTGGAGACCCAGTACTTC
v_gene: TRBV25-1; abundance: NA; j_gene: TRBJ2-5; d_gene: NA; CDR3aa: CASSTVQNQPQYF; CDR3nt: TGTGCCAGCAGCACAGTCCAAAATCAGCCCCAGTACTTC
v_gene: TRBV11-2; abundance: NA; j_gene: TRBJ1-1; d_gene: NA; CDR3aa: CASNLGISGFAAFF; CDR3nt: TGTGCCAGCAACTTAGGGATTAGCGGGTTTGCAGCTTTCTTT
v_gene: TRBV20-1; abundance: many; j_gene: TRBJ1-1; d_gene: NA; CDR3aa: CSARITGNTEAFF; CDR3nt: TGCAGTGCTAGGATTACAGGGAACACTGAAGCTTTCTTT
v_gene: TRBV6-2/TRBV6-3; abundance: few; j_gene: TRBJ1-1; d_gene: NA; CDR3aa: CASSYWDLEPEAFF; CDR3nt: TGTGCCAGCAGTTACTGGGACCTAGAGCCTGAAGCTTTCTTT
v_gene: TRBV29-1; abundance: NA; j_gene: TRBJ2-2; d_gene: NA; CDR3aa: CSVEDSGGTNTGELFF; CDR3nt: TGCAGCGTTGAAGATTCTGGGGGGACGAACACCGGGGAGCTGTTTTTT
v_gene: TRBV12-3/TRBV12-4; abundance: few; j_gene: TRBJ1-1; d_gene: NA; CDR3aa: CASTLAVNSEAFF; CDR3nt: TGTGCCAGCACCCTCGCGGTGAATTCTGAAGCTTTCTTT
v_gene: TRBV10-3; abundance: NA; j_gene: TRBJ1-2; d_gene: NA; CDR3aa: CANYGRTGALPDGYTF; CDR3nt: TGTGCCAACTACGGGAGGACCGGGGCCCTCCCGGATGGCTACACCTTC
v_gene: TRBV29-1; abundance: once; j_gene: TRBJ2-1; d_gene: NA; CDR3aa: CSVEDSRTEQFF; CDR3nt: TGCAGCGTTGAAGATTCGCGGACTGAGCAGTTCTTC
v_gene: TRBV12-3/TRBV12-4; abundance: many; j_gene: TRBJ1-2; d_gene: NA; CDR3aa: CASSAPRSNNLSYTF; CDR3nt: TGTGCCAGCAGTGCCCCCCGCTCGAACAACTTGAGCTACACCTTC
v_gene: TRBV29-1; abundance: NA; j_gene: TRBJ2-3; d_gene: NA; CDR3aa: CSLSQGLSTDTQYF; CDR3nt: TGCAGCCTTTCACAGGGTTTGAGCACAGATACGCAGTATTTT
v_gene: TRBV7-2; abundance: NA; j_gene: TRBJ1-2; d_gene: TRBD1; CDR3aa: CASSPQGAIPYGYTF; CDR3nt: TGTGCCAGCAGCCCACAGGGGGCGATTCCCTATGGCTACACCTTC
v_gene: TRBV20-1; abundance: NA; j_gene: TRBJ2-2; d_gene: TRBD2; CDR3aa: CSAPPSGSTGELFF; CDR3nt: TGCAGTGCTCCCCCCAGCGGGAGCACCGGGGAGCTGTTTTTT
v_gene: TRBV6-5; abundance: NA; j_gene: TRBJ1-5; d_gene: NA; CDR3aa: CASRIRTGNQPQHF; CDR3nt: TGTGCCAGCAGGATAAGAACAGGGAATCAGCCCCAGCATTTT
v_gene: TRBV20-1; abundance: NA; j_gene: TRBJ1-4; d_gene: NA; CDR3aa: CSAIGEGATNEKLFF; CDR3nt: TGCAGTGCTATCGGGGAGGGGGCAACTAATGAAAAACTGTTTTTT
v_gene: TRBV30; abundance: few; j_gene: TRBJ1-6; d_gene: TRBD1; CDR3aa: CALRTGTGDSPLHF; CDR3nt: TGTGCCTTACGAACCGGGACAGGTGATTCGCCCCTCCACTTT
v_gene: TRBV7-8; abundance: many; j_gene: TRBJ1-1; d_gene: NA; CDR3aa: CASSLALRTEAFF; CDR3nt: TGTGCCAGCAGCTTGGCGTTGCGGACTGAAGCTTTCTTT